A selection of T cell receptor beta chains follows, all from one sample in a study of blood T cell repertoires in COVID-19. Clones were read by immunoSEQ multiplex PCR, and TCRdb kept only the in-frame ones, dropping some. The repertoire holds some 260,000 clones, with under 90% as singletons. Sequenced input: PBMCs or T cells enriched from blood (not recorded which). The origin of the receptors is a middle-aged man who had recovered from COVID-19. CDR3s include the opening cysteine and the closing phenylalanine or tryptophan. The order of the fields is CDR3 length, clone size, D gene, J gene, V gene, CDR3 protein, CDR3 DNA. The D gene is left open where the match is weak. Rows give clone size only sometimes, using once, few, many, or a class for an expanded clone.

CDR3 length: 14
clone size: .
D gene: TRBD1
J gene: TRBJ1-2
V gene: TRBV10-3
CDR3 protein: CAISGTGTNYGYTF
CDR3 DNA: TGTGCCATCAGTGGGACAGGGACTAACTATGGCTACACCTTC

CDR3 length: 16
clone size: .
D gene: .
J gene: TRBJ2-1
V gene: TRBV7-6
CDR3 protein: CASSLTSTDYYNEQFF
CDR3 DNA: TGTGCCAGCAGCTTGACATCGACCGATTACTACAATGAGCAGTTCTTC

CDR3 length: 15
clone size: .
D gene: .
J gene: TRBJ2-7
V gene: TRBV6-5
CDR3 protein: CASSYRRLLPYEQYF
CDR3 DNA: TGTGCCAGCAGTTACCGTCGGTTGTTGCCCTACGAGCAGTACTTC

CDR3 length: 15
clone size: .
D gene: TRBD1
J gene: TRBJ2-7
V gene: TRBV7-2
CDR3 protein: CASSLALEGAAEQYF
CDR3 DNA: TGTGCCAGCAGCTTAGCGCTAGAGGGGGCCGCCGAGCAGTACTTC

CDR3 length: 17
clone size: .
D gene: TRBD2
J gene: TRBJ2-7
V gene: TRBV19
CDR3 protein: CASSKPGLAGTTYEQYF
CDR3 DNA: TGTGCCAGTAGCAAACCGGGACTAGCGGGGACTACCTACGAGCAGTACTTC

CDR3 length: 16
clone size: .
D gene: .
J gene: TRBJ1-3
V gene: TRBV5-1
CDR3 protein: CASSLGLPGSGNTIYF
CDR3 DNA: TGCGCCAGCAGCTTGGGACTCCCCGGCTCTGGAAACACCATATATTTT

CDR3 length: 16
clone size: .
D gene: .
J gene: TRBJ2-2
V gene: TRBV4-2
CDR3 protein: CASSQDDRRNTGELFF
CDR3 DNA: TGTGCCAGCAGCCAAGACGACAGGAGGAACACCGGGGAGCTGTTTTTT

CDR3 length: 16
clone size: .
D gene: .
J gene: TRBJ1-4
V gene: TRBV28
CDR3 protein: CARDEGAREKKEKLFF
CDR3 DNA: TGTGCCAGAGATGAGGGTGCCCGGGAAAAGAAGGAAAAACTGTTTTTT

CDR3 length: 17
clone size: .
D gene: TRBD1
J gene: TRBJ1-5
V gene: TRBV30
CDR3 protein: CAWSSGTGGNLNQPQHF
CDR3 DNA: TGTGCCTGGAGTTCCGGGACAGGGGGTAATTTGAATCAGCCCCAGCATTTT

CDR3 length: 14
clone size: .
D gene: .
J gene: TRBJ2-5
V gene: TRBV7-3
CDR3 protein: CASSRGQLQETQYF
CDR3 DNA: TGTGCCAGCAGCCGCGGACAGCTCCAAGAGACCCAGTACTTC

CDR3 length: 15
clone size: once
D gene: .
J gene: TRBJ2-3
V gene: TRBV28
CDR3 protein: CASSLRGMGTDTQYF
CDR3 DNA: TGTGCCAGCAGTTTACGCGGGATGGGCACAGATACGCAGTATTTT

CDR3 length: 15
clone size: .
D gene: TRBD1
J gene: TRBJ1-5
V gene: TRBV28
CDR3 protein: CASSLGQGYRQPQHF
CDR3 DNA: TGTGCCAGCAGTTTAGGACAGGGTTATCGTCAGCCCCAGCATTTT

CDR3 length: 14
clone size: .
D gene: .
J gene: TRBJ1-2
V gene: TRBV19
CDR3 protein: CASSSRDSGYGYTF
CDR3 DNA: TGTGCCAGTAGTTCCCGGGATTCTGGCTATGGCTACACCTTC

CDR3 length: 15
clone size: .
D gene: TRBD1
J gene: TRBJ1-1
V gene: TRBV5-1
CDR3 protein: CASSSRTGGETEAFF
CDR3 DNA: TGCGCCAGCAGCTCTAGGACAGGGGGCGAAACTGAAGCTTTCTTT

CDR3 length: 18
clone size: .
D gene: TRBD1
J gene: TRBJ2-1
V gene: TRBV29-1
CDR3 protein: CSVEYAPGRGISYNEQFF
CDR3 DNA: TGCAGCGTTGAATATGCCCCCGGCAGGGGGATCTCCTACAATGAGCAGTTCTTC

CDR3 length: 17
clone size: .
D gene: .
J gene: TRBJ2-7
V gene: TRBV11-2
CDR3 protein: CASSPTWGGQGLYEQYF
CDR3 DNA: TGTGCCAGCAGCCCCACCTGGGGCGGACAAGGGCTTTACGAGCAGTACTTC

CDR3 length: 15
clone size: once
D gene: TRBD2
J gene: TRBJ2-5
V gene: TRBV6-5
CDR3 protein: CASRRGLARQETQYF
CDR3 DNA: TGTGCCAGCAGGCGGGGACTAGCACGGCAAGAGACCCAGTACTTC

CDR3 length: 12
clone size: .
D gene: TRBD1
J gene: TRBJ2-5
V gene: TRBV30
CDR3 protein: CAWSPGGETQYF
CDR3 DNA: TGTGCCTGGAGTCCAGGGGGAGAGACCCAGTACTTC

CDR3 length: 13
clone size: .
D gene: TRBD1
J gene: TRBJ1-2
V gene: TRBV5-4
CDR3 protein: CASSLSGGDGYTF
CDR3 DNA: TGTGCCAGCAGCTTATCAGGGGGTGATGGCTACACCTTC

CDR3 length: 18
clone size: .
D gene: TRBD2
J gene: TRBJ2-2
V gene: TRBV19
CDR3 protein: CASSIILAGPTGTGELFF
CDR3 DNA: TGTGCCAGTAGTATAATATTAGCGGGACCTACTGGAACCGGGGAGCTGTTTTTT

CDR3 length: 16
clone size: .
D gene: TRBD2
J gene: TRBJ2-3
V gene: TRBV24-1
CDR3 protein: CATSDWVAGTTDTQYF
CDR3 DNA: TGTGCCACCAGTGATTGGGTAGCGGGAACGACAGATACGCAGTATTTT

CDR3 length: 15
clone size: .
D gene: TRBD1
J gene: TRBJ1-2
V gene: TRBV28
CDR3 protein: CASSLGGGYNYGYTF
CDR3 DNA: TGTGCCAGCAGTTTAGGAGGGGGCTACAACTATGGCTACACCTTC

CDR3 length: 14
clone size: .
D gene: .
J gene: TRBJ1-2
V gene: TRBV28
CDR3 protein: CASRSWAPGYGYTF
CDR3 DNA: TGTGCCAGCAGATCTTGGGCCCCCGGTTATGGCTACACCTTC

CDR3 length: 16
clone size: .
D gene: TRBD2
J gene: TRBJ2-5
V gene: TRBV7-2
CDR3 protein: CASSFGLAGNKETQYF
CDR3 DNA: TGTGCCAGCAGCTTCGGACTAGCGGGAAATAAAGAGACCCAGTACTTC

CDR3 length: 16
clone size: .
D gene: TRBD2
J gene: TRBJ2-1
V gene: TRBV10-3
CDR3 protein: CAIRGTSGRGSREQFF
CDR3 DNA: TGTGCCATCAGGGGGACTAGCGGGAGGGGTTCTCGTGAGCAGTTCTTC

CDR3 length: 15
clone size: .
D gene: TRBD1
J gene: TRBJ2-7
V gene: TRBV9
CDR3 protein: CASSVEDRGSYEQYF
CDR3 DNA: TGTGCCAGCAGCGTTGAGGACAGGGGGAGCTACGAGCAGTACTTC

CDR3 length: 16
clone size: .
D gene: TRBD2
J gene: TRBJ2-4
V gene: TRBV7-2
CDR3 protein: CASSTLAGGHQNIQYF
CDR3 DNA: TGTGCCAGCAGCACTCTAGCGGGAGGGCACCAAAACATTCAGTACTTC

CDR3 length: 16
clone size: .
D gene: .
J gene: TRBJ1-3
V gene: TRBV19
CDR3 protein: CASSPYAQASGNTIYF
CDR3 DNA: TGTGCCAGTAGCCCCTATGCGCAGGCCTCTGGAAACACCATATATTTT

CDR3 length: 15
clone size: .
D gene: TRBD2
J gene: TRBJ2-5
V gene: TRBV2
CDR3 protein: CASSSGLAGEGTQYF
CDR3 DNA: TGTGCCAGCAGTTCGGGACTAGCGGGAGAGGGGACCCAGTACTTC

CDR3 length: 13
clone size: .
D gene: .
J gene: TRBJ2-5
V gene: TRBV14
CDR3 protein: CASSHQGIATQYF
CDR3 DNA: TGTGCCAGCAGCCACCAGGGAATCGCGACCCAGTACTTC

CDR3 length: 18
clone size: .
D gene: .
J gene: TRBJ2-7
V gene: TRBV5-6
CDR3 protein: CASSASRRPRLSSYEQYF
CDR3 DNA: TGTGCCAGCAGCGCGTCGAGGCGCCCCCGCTTAAGCTCCTACGAGCAGTACTTC

CDR3 length: 16
clone size: .
D gene: .
J gene: TRBJ2-2
V gene: TRBV11-2
CDR3 protein: CASSFTGTSNTGELFF
CDR3 DNA: TGTGCCAGCAGCTTTACCGGGACATCGAACACCGGGGAGCTGTTTTTT

CDR3 length: 12
clone size: .
D gene: .
J gene: TRBJ1-2
V gene: TRBV2
CDR3 protein: CASSGQVPGYTF
CDR3 DNA: TGTGCCAGCAGTGGACAGGTCCCTGGCTACACCTTC

CDR3 length: 13
clone size: .
D gene: .
J gene: TRBJ1-1
V gene: TRBV19
CDR3 protein: CASSPRGETEAFF
CDR3 DNA: TGTGCCAGTAGTCCCCGGGGAGAAACTGAAGCTTTCTTT

CDR3 length: 14
clone size: .
D gene: TRBD1
J gene: TRBJ1-3
V gene: TRBV9
CDR3 protein: CASSQTGDGNTIYF
CDR3 DNA: TGTGCCAGCAGTCAGACAGGGGACGGAAACACCATATATTTT

CDR3 length: 15
clone size: few
D gene: TRBD1
J gene: TRBJ1-3
V gene: TRBV4-3
CDR3 protein: CASSQADRGGNTIYF
CDR3 DNA: TGCGCCAGCAGCCAAGCGGACAGGGGAGGAAACACCATATATTTT

CDR3 length: 18
clone size: .
D gene: TRBD1
J gene: TRBJ1-4
V gene: TRBV5-1
CDR3 protein: CASSPPRDRGRTNEKLFF
CDR3 DNA: TGCGCCAGCAGCCCGCCCCGGGACAGGGGGCGTACTAATGAAAAACTGTTTTTT

CDR3 length: 18
clone size: .
D gene: TRBD1
J gene: TRBJ2-1
V gene: TRBV27
CDR3 protein: CASSPTTSGQGVYNEQFF
CDR3 DNA: TGTGCCAGCAGTCCTACCACCTCCGGACAGGGGGTATACAATGAGCAGTTCTTC

CDR3 length: 17
clone size: .
D gene: .
J gene: TRBJ2-2
V gene: TRBV5-8
CDR3 protein: CASSLATGIRNTGELFF
CDR3 DNA: TGTGCCAGCAGCTTGGCTACAGGGATTCGTAACACCGGGGAGCTGTTTTTT

CDR3 length: 15
clone size: .
D gene: .
J gene: TRBJ1-5
V gene: TRBV9
CDR3 protein: CASSVAGERNQPQHF
CDR3 DNA: TGTGCCAGCAGCGTAGCTGGGGAGAGGAATCAGCCCCAGCATTTT

CDR3 length: 15
clone size: .
D gene: .
J gene: TRBJ2-3
V gene: TRBV28
CDR3 protein: CASSPAVASTDTQYF
CDR3 DNA: TGTGCCAGCAGTCCTGCGGTGGCTAGCACAGATACGCAGTATTTT

CDR3 length: 12
clone size: .
D gene: .
J gene: TRBJ1-4
V gene: TRBV19
CDR3 protein: CASCRANEKLFF
CDR3 DNA: TGTGCCAGCTGTCGAGCTAATGAAAAACTGTTTTTT

CDR3 length: 14
clone size: .
D gene: .
J gene: TRBJ1-1
V gene: TRBV5-1
CDR3 protein: CASRDFGVNTEAFF
CDR3 DNA: TGCGCCAGCAGGGATTTCGGGGTGAACACTGAAGCTTTCTTT

CDR3 length: 15
clone size: .
D gene: TRBD2
J gene: TRBJ2-3
V gene: TRBV29-1
CDR3 protein: CSADGTSGGSDTQYF
CDR3 DNA: TGCAGCGCCGACGGGACTAGCGGGGGGTCGGATACGCAGTATTTT

CDR3 length: 18
clone size: .
D gene: .
J gene: TRBJ1-1
V gene: TRBV9
CDR3 protein: CASSRDGLNVGMNTEAFF
CDR3 DNA: TGTGCCAGCAGTAGGGACGGACTAAACGTGGGTATGAACACTGAAGCTTTCTTT

CDR3 length: 14
clone size: .
D gene: TRBD1
J gene: TRBJ1-5
V gene: TRBV11-2
CDR3 protein: CASSLDRANQPQHF
CDR3 DNA: TGTGCCAGCAGCTTGGACAGGGCTAATCAGCCCCAGCATTTT

CDR3 length: 14
clone size: once
D gene: .
J gene: TRBJ2-7
V gene: TRBV5-6
CDR3 protein: CASSLVGGVGEQYF
CDR3 DNA: TGTGCCAGCAGCTTGGTGGGGGGAGTAGGGGAGCAGTACTTC

CDR3 length: 15
clone size: many
D gene: .
J gene: TRBJ1-3
V gene: TRBV7-2
CDR3 protein: CASSLTGYSGNTIYF
CDR3 DNA: TGTGCCAGCAGCTTAACGGGATACTCTGGAAACACCATATATTTT

CDR3 length: 14
clone size: .
D gene: .
J gene: TRBJ1-6
V gene: TRBV27
CDR3 protein: CASSFPGGNSPLHF
CDR3 DNA: TGTGCCAGCAGTTTTCCCGGGGGTAATTCACCCCTCCACTTT

CDR3 length: 16
clone size: .
D gene: TRBD2
J gene: TRBJ2-1
V gene: TRBV5-1
CDR3 protein: CASLGTSGGSYNEQFF
CDR3 DNA: TGCGCCAGCCTGGGAACTAGCGGGGGATCCTACAATGAGCAGTTCTTC

CDR3 length: 14
clone size: .
D gene: .
J gene: TRBJ2-7
V gene: TRBV3-1/TRBV3-2
CDR3 protein: CASSQMGGGLEQYF
CDR3 DNA: TGTGCCAGCAGCCAAATGGGGGGGGGCCTTGAGCAGTACTTC

CDR3 length: 15
clone size: .
D gene: .
J gene: TRBJ2-1
V gene: TRBV5-1
CDR3 protein: CASSLRQTSYNEQFF
CDR3 DNA: TGCGCCAGCAGCCTAAGACAAACTTCCTACAATGAGCAGTTCTTC

CDR3 length: 14
clone size: .
D gene: .
J gene: TRBJ1-4
V gene: TRBV28
CDR3 protein: CASSLTQGSEKLFF
CDR3 DNA: TGTGCCAGCAGTTTAACGCAGGGGAGTGAAAAACTGTTTTTT

CDR3 length: 13
clone size: once
D gene: .
J gene: TRBJ2-1
V gene: TRBV5-4
CDR3 protein: CASSQGSDNEQFF
CDR3 DNA: TGTGCCAGCAGCCAAGGGAGCGACAATGAGCAGTTCTTC

CDR3 length: 15
clone size: .
D gene: .
J gene: TRBJ1-3
V gene: TRBV9
CDR3 protein: CASSVTGSSGNTIYF
CDR3 DNA: TGTGCCAGCAGCGTAACGGGGTCCTCTGGAAACACCATATATTTT

CDR3 length: 15
clone size: .
D gene: .
J gene: TRBJ1-2
V gene: TRBV7-8
CDR3 protein: CASSPGGGANYGYTF
CDR3 DNA: TGTGCCAGCAGCCCGGGGGGAGGTGCTAACTATGGCTACACCTTC

CDR3 length: 15
clone size: .
D gene: .
J gene: TRBJ2-3
V gene: TRBV20-1
CDR3 protein: CSASLRTGLTDTQYF
CDR3 DNA: TGCAGTGCTAGTCTACGTACAGGGTTGACAGATACGCAGTATTTT

CDR3 length: 16
clone size: once
D gene: .
J gene: TRBJ1-1
V gene: TRBV4-1
CDR3 protein: CASSQGRLRGGTEAFF
CDR3 DNA: TGCGCCAGCAGCCAAGGGAGGTTACGGGGGGGGACTGAAGCTTTCTTT

CDR3 length: 13
clone size: few
D gene: .
J gene: TRBJ1-2
V gene: TRBV7-8
CDR3 protein: CASSYRVASGYTF
CDR3 DNA: TGTGCCAGCAGCTACAGGGTGGCGAGTGGCTACACCTTC

CDR3 length: 12
clone size: .
D gene: .
J gene: TRBJ1-2
V gene: TRBV5-6
CDR3 protein: CASSLQGSGYTF
CDR3 DNA: TGTGCCAGCAGCTTACAGGGATCTGGCTACACCTTC